A single sample gave rise to the 9 T cell receptor beta chains below, sequenced in a study of blood T cell repertoires in COVID-19. Using immunoSEQ multiplex PCR, the repertoire was profiled, and TCRdb retains in-frame clones only, with some absent. In the table there are around 330,000 clones, approximately 88% of which are singletons. What was sequenced was peripheral blood. These TCRs come from a woman in her 30s with COVID-19, enrolled during active disease.

The chain couples TRBV5-4 to TRBJ2-3, with TRBD2 identical over 7 bases. This CDR3 contains 15 residues. V dropped 4 bases and J dropped 2; count of bases not matched to a gene: 7. Looked up from germline, CDR1 is SGHNT and CDR2 is YYREEE (reference sequence). Written as DNA, the CDR3 is TGTGCCAGCAGCCTAAAGACTAGCCTCACAGATACGCAGTATTTT. As protein: CASSLKTSLTDTQYF.

Ten or more counts support this clone. The chain employs TRBV30 and TRBJ2-5; TRBD1 aligns across 7 bases. Germline V gives CDR1 GTSNPN, CDR2 SVGIG (reference sequence). The CDR3 length is 16 residues. Trimming removed 0 bases from V and 5 bases from J; junction bases left unmatched: 12. This CDR3 reads CAWSVDWAGGTETQYF. DNA for the CDR3: TGTGCCTGGAGTGTAGACTGGGCAGGGGGAACGGAGACCCAGTACTTC.

The rearrangement uses TRBV2 and TRBJ2-3; TRBD2 aligns across 7 bases. In germline, CDR1 is SNHLY, CDR2 FYNNEI. There are 14 residues in the CDR3. Losses at the gene ends were 7 bases for V and 2 bases for J; bases not matched to a gene: 6. CDR3 sequence: CASTPSGITDTQYF. In DNA, the CDR3 is TGTGCCAGCACTCCTAGCGGAATCACAGATACGCAGTATTTT.

This rearrangement joins TRBV12-3 or TRBV12-4 to TRBJ2-1, with TRBD2 as a possible D gene (5 bases). CDR3 size: 11 residues. Trimming shortened V by 5 bases and J by 10 bases, and 9 bases separated the two germline ends. CDR3 in amino acids: CASSVGGEQFF. The CDR3 nucleotides are TGTGCCAGCAGTGTTGGAGGAGAGCAGTTCTTC.

The gene calls are TRBV7-2 and TRBJ2-1; tentative D call: TRBD2 (5 bases). This CDR3 comprises 13 residues. Deletions cut 5 bases from V and 7 bases from J, with 12 bases between. Per the germline V gene, CDR1 is SGHTA and CDR2 is FQGNSA. In nucleotides, the CDR3 is TGTGCCAGCAGCACCTACACGGGAAATGAGCAGTTCTTC. It is translated as CASSTYTGNEQFF.

This rearrangement joins TRBV5-1 to TRBJ2-5; the D is unclear. The CDR3 spans 13 residues. Germline V CDR1 and CDR2: SGHRS, YFSETQ. V was cut by 7 bases and J by 5 bases, with 15 bases left in between. The CDR3 spells CASYARSGETQYF. DNA for the CDR3: TGCGCCAGCTATGCCAGGTCCGGTGAGACCCAGTACTTC.

The rearrangement uses TRBV30 and TRBJ1-3; D may be TRBD1 (6 bases). The length of the CDR3 is 16 residues. V lost 2 bases and J lost 4, with 18 bases in between. Germline V CDR1 and CDR2: GTSNPN, SVGIG (reference sequence). The CDR3 protein is CAWSRAQGRRGNTIYF. CDR3 nucleotides: TGTGCCTGGAGTCGGGCCCAGGGGCGTAGAGGAAACACCATATATTTT.

CDR3: CASSGAGKYNEQFF. For the CDR3, the DNA is TGTGCCAGTAGCGGAGCGGGGAAGTACAATGAGCAGTTCTTC. The V gene is TRBV19, the J gene TRBJ2-1; 7 bases match TRBD2. Germline V CDR1 and CDR2: LNHDA, SQIVND (reference sequence). The CDR3 has 14 residues. With 6 bases clipped from V and 4 bases from J, the junction kept 6 bases outside the gene matches. Filled out from reference TRBV19 and TRBJ2-1, the complete variable domain reads DGGITQSPKYLFRKEGQNVTLSCEQNLNHDAMYWYRQDPGQGLRLIYYSQIVNDFQKGDIAEGYSVSREKKESFPLTVTSAQKNPTAFYLCASSGAGKYNEQFFGPGTRLTVL.

V is TRBV28 and J is TRBJ1-6; 10 nucleotides agree with TRBD1. The V segment lost 1 base and the J segment 7 bases; nucleotides outside the gene matches: 4. The CDR3 spans 16 residues. The germline gives CDR1 MDHEN, CDR2 SYDVKM. CDR3 coding DNA: TGTGCCAGCAGTTTATTGGGACAGGGGCGAAATTCACCCCTCCACTTT. This codes for CASSLLGQGRNSPLHF.